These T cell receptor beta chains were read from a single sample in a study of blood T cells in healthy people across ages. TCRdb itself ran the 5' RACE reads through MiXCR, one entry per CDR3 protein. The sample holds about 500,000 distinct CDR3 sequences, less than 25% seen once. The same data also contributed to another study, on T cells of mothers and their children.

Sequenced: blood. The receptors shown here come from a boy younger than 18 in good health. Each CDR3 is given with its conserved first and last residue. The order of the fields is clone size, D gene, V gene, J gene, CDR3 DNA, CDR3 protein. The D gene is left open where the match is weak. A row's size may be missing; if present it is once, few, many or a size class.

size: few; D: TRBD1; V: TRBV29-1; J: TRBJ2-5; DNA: TGCAGCGCCTCACAGGGGTTGGAGACCCAGTACTTC; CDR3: CSASQGLETQYF
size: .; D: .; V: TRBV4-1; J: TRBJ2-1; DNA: TGCGCCAGCAGCCAAGGAAGGGCGAGGAGTCTGACGGGTACAAATGAGCAGTTCTTC; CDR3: CASSQGRARSLTGTNEQFF
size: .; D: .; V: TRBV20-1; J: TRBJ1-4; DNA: TGCAGTGCTAGAAACAGGGTTGTGGAAAAACTGTTTTTT; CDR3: CSARNRVVEKLFF
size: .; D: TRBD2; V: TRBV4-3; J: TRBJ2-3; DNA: TGCGCCAGCAGCCAAGATCGGGGGAGGGCGGATACGCAGTATTTT; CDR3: CASSQDRGRADTQYF
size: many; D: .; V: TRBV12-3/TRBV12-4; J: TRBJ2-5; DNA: TGTGCCAGCAGTTTGGGGGCCGGGGAGACCCAGTACTTC; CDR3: CASSLGAGETQYF
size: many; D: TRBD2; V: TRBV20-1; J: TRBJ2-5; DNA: TGCAGTGCTAGACCTATAGCGGGAGGTCCCCAAGAGACCCAGTACTTC; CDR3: CSARPIAGGPQETQYF
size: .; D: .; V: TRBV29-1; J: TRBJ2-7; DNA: TGCAGCGTTGGGACAGATGCCGAGCAGTACTTC; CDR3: CSVGTDAEQYF
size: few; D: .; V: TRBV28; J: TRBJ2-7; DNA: TGTGCCAGCAGTTCCCCCGGCGCACGCCAGGGGTTCTACGAGCAGTACTTC; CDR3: CASSSPGARQGFYEQYF
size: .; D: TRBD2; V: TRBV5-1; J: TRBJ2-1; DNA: TGCGCCAGCAGACTGACCGGGACTAGCGGGGGGAATGAGCAGTTCTTC; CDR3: CASRLTGTSGGNEQFF
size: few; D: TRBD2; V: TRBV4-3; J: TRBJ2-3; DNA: TGCGCCAGCAGCCAAGATGGACGGGAGGGCCTAGATACGCAGTATTTT; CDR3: CASSQDGREGLDTQYF
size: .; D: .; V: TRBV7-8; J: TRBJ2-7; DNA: TGTGCCAGCAGCGACGACGAGCAGTACTTC; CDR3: CASSDDEQYF
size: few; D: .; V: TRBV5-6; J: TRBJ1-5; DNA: TGTGCCAGCAGCTTCTTGGGGGGTCTCAATCAGCCCCAGCATTTT; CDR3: CASSFLGGLNQPQHF
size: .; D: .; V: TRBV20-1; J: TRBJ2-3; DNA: TGCAGTGCTTGTTTGACAGGTAGCACAGATACGCAGTATTTT; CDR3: CSACLTGSTDTQYF
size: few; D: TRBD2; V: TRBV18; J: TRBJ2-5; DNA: TGTGCCAGCTCACCTATAGCGGGGGCAGAGACCCAGTACTTC; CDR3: CASSPIAGAETQYF
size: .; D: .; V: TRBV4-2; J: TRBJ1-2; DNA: TGTGCCAGCAGCCAAGGGAACGAAGATAACTATGGCTACACCTTC; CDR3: CASSQGNEDNYGYTF
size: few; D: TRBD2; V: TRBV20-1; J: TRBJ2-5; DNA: TGCAGTGCGCGGGAGAGGGCGGAGACCCAGTACTTC; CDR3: CSARERAETQYF
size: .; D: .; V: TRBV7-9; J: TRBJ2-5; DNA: TGTGCCAGCAGCTTAGTCGGCAGGGAGAGGCAAGAGACCCAGTACTTC; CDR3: CASSLVGRERQETQYF
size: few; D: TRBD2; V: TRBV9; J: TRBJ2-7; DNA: TGTGCCAGCAGCGTTCACAGCGGGGGCCCCTACGAGCAGTACTTC; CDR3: CASSVHSGGPYEQYF
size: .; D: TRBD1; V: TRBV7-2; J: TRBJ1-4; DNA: TGTGCCAGCAGCCACAGAGGGGGCTGGAATGAAAAACTGTTTTTT; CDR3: CASSHRGGWNEKLFF
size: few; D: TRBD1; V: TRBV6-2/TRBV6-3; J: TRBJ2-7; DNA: TGTGCCAGCAGTTTCTGGACAGGCGGTGACGAGCAGTACTTC; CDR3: CASSFWTGGDEQYF
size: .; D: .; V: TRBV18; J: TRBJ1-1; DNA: TGTGCCAGCTCACCTCTTGGGGGGAGCACTGAAGCTTTCTTT; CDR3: CASSPLGGSTEAFF
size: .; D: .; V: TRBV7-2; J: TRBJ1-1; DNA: TGTGCCAGCAGGGTGGGCAGGGGTTACACTGAAGCTTTCTTT; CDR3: CASRVGRGYTEAFF
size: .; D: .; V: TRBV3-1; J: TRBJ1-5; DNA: TGTGCCAGCAGCCAAACCCCGGGGAGCAATCAGCCCCAGCATTTT; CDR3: CASSQTPGSNQPQHF
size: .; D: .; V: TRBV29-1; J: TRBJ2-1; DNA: TGCAGCGTTGACGTGTACAATGAGCAGTTCTTC; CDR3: CSVDVYNEQFF
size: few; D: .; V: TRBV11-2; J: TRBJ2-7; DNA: TGTGCCAGCAGCTTTGTGCGCTACGAGCAGTACTTC; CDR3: CASSFVRYEQYF
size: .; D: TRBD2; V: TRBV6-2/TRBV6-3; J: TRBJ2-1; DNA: TGTGCCAGCAGTTACGTAGCGGGAGGGCCCAATGAGCAGTTCTTC; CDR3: CASSYVAGGPNEQFF
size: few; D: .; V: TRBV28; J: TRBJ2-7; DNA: TGTGCCAGCAGTTCGGAACCGGGACACAGTGCATACGAGCAGTACTTC; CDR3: CASSSEPGHSAYEQYF
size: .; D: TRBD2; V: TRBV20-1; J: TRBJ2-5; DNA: TGCAATGCTCCTACCGGGAGGGGCCAGGAGACCCAGTACTTC; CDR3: CNAPTGRGQETQYF
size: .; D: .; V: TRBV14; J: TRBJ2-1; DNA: TGTGCCAGCAGCCAACTCGGGACACCTTACAATGAGCAGTTCTTC; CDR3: CASSQLGTPYNEQFF
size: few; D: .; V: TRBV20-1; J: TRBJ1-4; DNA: TGCAGTGCGGACGAGGCACACGAAAAACTGTTTTTT; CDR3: CSADEAHEKLFF
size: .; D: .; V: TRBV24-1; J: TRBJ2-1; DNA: TGTGCCACCAGTGATTCTCCCGGGACACCCGGGACGCTTTACAATGAGCAGTTCTTC; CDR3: CATSDSPGTPGTLYNEQFF
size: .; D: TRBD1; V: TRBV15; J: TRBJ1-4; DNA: TGTGCCACCAGCAGAGGGGACAGGGCTGAAAAACTGTTTTTT; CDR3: CATSRGDRAEKLFF
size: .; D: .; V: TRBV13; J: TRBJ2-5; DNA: TGTGCCAGCAGCTTAATTATCGCTCAGGGCCAAGAGACCCAGTACTTC; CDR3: CASSLIIAQGQETQYF
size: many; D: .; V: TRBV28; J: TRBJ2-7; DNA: TGTGCCAGCAGTAGGTCCCCCTACGAGCAGTACTTC; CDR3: CASSRSPYEQYF
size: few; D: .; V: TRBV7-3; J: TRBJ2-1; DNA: TGTGCCAGCAGCTTAACCGGGGGGCTCTTGAACAATGAGCAGTTCTTC; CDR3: CASSLTGGLLNNEQFF
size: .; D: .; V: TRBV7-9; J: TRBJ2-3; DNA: TGTGCCAGCAGCTGGACGACAGATACGCAGTATTTT; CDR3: CASSWTTDTQYF
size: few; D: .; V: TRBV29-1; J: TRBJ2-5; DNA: TGCAGCGTTGAAGATCGGAACAGGAGGTTACGCAGGGAGACCCAGTACTTC; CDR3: CSVEDRNRRLRRETQYF